Following are 8 T cell receptor beta chains from one sample sequenced in a study of siplizumab effects on memory and regulatory T cells. Method: immunoSEQ multiplex PCR; TCRdb's copy keeps in-frame clones and lacks some. The sample lists fewer than 9,500 clones, almost 70% occurring once. Sequencing was done on a sample of effector memory CD8+ T cells sorted from blood. Subset meaning: unstimulated CD8+ effector memory T cells. Every receptor here comes from a human donor in good health.

The chain is built from TRBV6-5 and TRBJ2-7; 7 bases line up with TRBD2. Per the germline V gene, CDR1 is MNHEY and CDR2 is SVGAGI. The CDR3 spans 13 residues. Trimming removed 8 bases from V and 5 bases from J; junction bases left unmatched: 9. CDR3 residues: CASGTKSIDEQYF. CDR3 coding DNA: TGTGCCAGCGGGACTAAGTCGATCGACGAGCAGTACTTC.

Worth noting for this clone: Other DNA sequences in this sample translate to the same CDR3. This chain joins TRBV5-1 and TRBJ2-7; D assignment may be TRBD1 or TRBD2 (5 bases each). V lost 4 bases and J lost 1, with 9 bases in between. CDR3 length: 13 amino acids. Germline V gene lookup returns CDR1 SGHRS and CDR2 YFSETQ. The CDR3 region is CASSEGPSYEQYF. Written as DNA, the CDR3 is TGCGCCAGCAGCGAGGGGCCTTCCTACGAGCAGTACTTC. Full variable domain (missing parts from reference TRBV5-1 and TRBJ2-7): KAGVTQTPRYLIKTRGQQVTLSCSPISGHRSVSWYQQTPGQGLQFLFEYFSETQRNKGNFPGRFSGRQFSNSRSEMNVSTLELGDSALYLCASSEGPSYEQYFGPGTRLTVT.

This clone was counted a few times. V usage is TRBV6-5 and J usage is TRBJ1-1; D remains unclear. Between the trimmed V and J ends, which lost 5 bases and 0 bases, there was a span of 10 bases. Germline assignment: CDR1 MNHEY and CDR2 SVGAGI. The CDR3 is made up of 14 amino acids. CDR3 nucleotide sequence: TGTGCCAGCAGTCGATGGGCCGTGAACACTGAAGCTTTCTTT. The encoded protein is CASSRWAVNTEAFF.

Only a few counts were recorded for this clone. The chain couples TRBV19 to TRBJ2-3; unclear D gene. Trimming cost V 4 bases and J 3 bases, with 8 bases left between them. CDR1 LNHDA and CDR2 SQIVND come from the germline V gene (reference sequence). The CDR3 runs 13 residues. CDR3 region: CASSNWLTDTQYF. DNA of the CDR3: TGTGCCAGTAGTAATTGGCTGACAGATACGCAGTATTTT.

Of note for this clone: This likely stems from a read error, as it lies one base from a far larger clone. V and J are TRBV4-2 and TRBJ1-3; no reliable D call. V lost 1 base and J lost 5, with 15 bases in between. Germline values: CDR1 LGHNA, CDR2 YNFKEQ. This CDR3 is 16 amino acids long. CDR3 protein: CASSQVSLADRNTIYF. CDR3 coding DNA: TGTGCCAGCAGCCAAGTCTCACTGGCAGACCGAAACACCATATATTTT.

The chain carries TRBV19 and TRBJ1-1; unclear D gene. The germline V gene has CDR1 LNHDA and CDR2 SQIVND (reference sequence). V was cut by 1 base and J by 3 bases, with 9 bases left in between. The CDR3 has 14 residues. The CDR3 is CASSIGRRDTEAFF. CDR3 in DNA: TGTGCCAGTAGTATAGGTCGACGGGACACTGAAGCTTTCTTT. Full variable domain (remainder filled in from reference TRBV19 and TRBJ1-1): DGGITQSPKYLFRKEGQNVTLSCEQNLNHDAMYWYRQDPGQGLRLIYYSQIVNDFQKGDIAEGYSVSREKKESFPLTVTSAQKNPTAFYLCASSIGRRDTEAFFGQGTRLTVV.

A note on this clone: The junction shows a germline mismatch at one end, possibly a read error. J is TRBJ1-3 and V is TRBV5-1; D not certain. The CDR3 runs 11 residues. Looked up from germline, CDR1 is SGHRS and CDR2 is YFSETQ. The CDR3 here is CASSLLNTIYF. CDR3 DNA sequence: TGTGCCAGCAGCTTGTTAAACACCATATATTTT.

The J gene is TRBJ2-1, the V gene TRBV6-6; TRBD2 matches 7 bases. Trimming removed 4 bases from V and 3 bases from J; junction bases left unmatched: 6. The CDR3 spans 15 residues. Germline CDR1 and CDR2: MNHNY and SVGAGI (reference sequence). The CDR3 is CASSSSSGDYNEQFF. The CDR3 nucleotides read TGTGCCAGCAGTTCCTCTAGCGGAGACTACAATGAGCAGTTCTTC.